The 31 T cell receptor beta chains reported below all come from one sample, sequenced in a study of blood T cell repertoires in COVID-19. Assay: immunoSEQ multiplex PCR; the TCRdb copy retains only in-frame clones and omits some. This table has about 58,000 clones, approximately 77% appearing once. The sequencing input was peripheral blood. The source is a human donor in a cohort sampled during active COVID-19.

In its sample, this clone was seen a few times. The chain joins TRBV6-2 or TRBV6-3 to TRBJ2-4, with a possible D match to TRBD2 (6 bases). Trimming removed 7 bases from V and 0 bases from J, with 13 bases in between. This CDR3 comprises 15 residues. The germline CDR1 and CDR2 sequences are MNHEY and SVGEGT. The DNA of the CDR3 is TGTGCCAGCAACCCCCGCGGGGTAGCCAAAAACATTCAGTACTTC. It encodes CASNPRGVAKNIQYF.

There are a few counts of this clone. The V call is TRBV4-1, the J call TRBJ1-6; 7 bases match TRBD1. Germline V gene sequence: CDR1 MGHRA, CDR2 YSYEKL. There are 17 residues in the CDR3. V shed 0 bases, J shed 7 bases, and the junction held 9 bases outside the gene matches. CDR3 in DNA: TGCGCCAGCAGCCAAGATCCCAGGGGGTTTGGGAATTCACCCCTCCACTTT. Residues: CASSQDPRGFGNSPLHF.

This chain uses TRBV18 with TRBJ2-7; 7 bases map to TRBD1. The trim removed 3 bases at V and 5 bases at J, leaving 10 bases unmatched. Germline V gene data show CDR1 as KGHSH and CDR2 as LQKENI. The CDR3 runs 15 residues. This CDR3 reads CASSPNRQGPHEQYF. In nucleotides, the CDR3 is TGTGCCAGCTCACCTAATCGACAGGGCCCGCACGAGCAGTACTTC.

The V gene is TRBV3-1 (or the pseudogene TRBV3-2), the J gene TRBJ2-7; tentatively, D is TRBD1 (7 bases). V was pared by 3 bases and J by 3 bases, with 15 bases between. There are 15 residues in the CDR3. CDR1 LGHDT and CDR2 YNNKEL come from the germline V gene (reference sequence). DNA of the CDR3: TGTGCCAGCAGCCAGGGCGGGACAGCTTTCTACGAGCAGTACTTC. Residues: CASSQGGTAFYEQYF.

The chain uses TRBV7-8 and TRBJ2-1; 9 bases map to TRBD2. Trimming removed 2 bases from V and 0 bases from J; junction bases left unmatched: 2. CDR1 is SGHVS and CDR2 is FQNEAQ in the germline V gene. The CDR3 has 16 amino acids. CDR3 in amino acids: CASSLQAGGSYNEQFF. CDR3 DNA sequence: TGTGCCAGCAGCTTACAAGCGGGGGGCTCCTACAATGAGCAGTTCTTC.

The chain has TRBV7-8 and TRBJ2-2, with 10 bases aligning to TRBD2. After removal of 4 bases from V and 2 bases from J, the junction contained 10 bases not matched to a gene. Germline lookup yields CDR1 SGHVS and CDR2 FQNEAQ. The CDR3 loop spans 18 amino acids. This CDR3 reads CASSYRTSGSFNTGELFF. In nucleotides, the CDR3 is TGTGCCAGCAGCTACCGGACTAGCGGTTCCTTTAACACCGGGGAGCTGTTTTTT.

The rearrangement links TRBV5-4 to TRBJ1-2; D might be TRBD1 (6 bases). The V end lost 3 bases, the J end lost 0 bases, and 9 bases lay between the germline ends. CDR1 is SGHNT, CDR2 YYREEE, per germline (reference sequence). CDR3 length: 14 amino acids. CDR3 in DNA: TGTGCCAGCAGCTCCGGACAGACTAACTATGGCTACACCTTC. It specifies CASSSGQTNYGYTF.

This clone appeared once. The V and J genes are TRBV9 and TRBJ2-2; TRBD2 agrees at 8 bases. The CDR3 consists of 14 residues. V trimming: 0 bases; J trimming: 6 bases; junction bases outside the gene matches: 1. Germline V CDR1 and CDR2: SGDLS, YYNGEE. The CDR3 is CASSVAGGSGELFF. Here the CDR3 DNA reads TGTGCCAGCAGCGTAGCGGGAGGGTCCGGGGAGCTGTTTTTT.

CDR3 protein: CAWSRYRDRPYEQYF. The CDR3 nucleotides read TGTGCCTGGAGCCGTTACAGGGACCGGCCCTACGAGCAGTACTTC. The genes are TRBV30 and TRBJ2-7; maybe TRBD1 (6 bases). V was cut by 3 bases and J by 2 bases, with 17 bases left in between. This CDR3 comprises 15 residues. Germline lookup yields CDR1 GTSNPN and CDR2 SVGIG (reference sequence).

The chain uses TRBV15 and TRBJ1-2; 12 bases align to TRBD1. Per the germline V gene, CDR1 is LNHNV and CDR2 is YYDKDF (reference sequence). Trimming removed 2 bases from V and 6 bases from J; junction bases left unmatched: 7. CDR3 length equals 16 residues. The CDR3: CATSRTLGQGADGYTF. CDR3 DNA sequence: TGTGCCACCAGCAGAACCTTGGGACAGGGGGCGGATGGCTACACCTTC.

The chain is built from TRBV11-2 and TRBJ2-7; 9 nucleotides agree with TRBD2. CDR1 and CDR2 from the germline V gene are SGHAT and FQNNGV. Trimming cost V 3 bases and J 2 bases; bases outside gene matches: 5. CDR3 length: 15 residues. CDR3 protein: CASSFSGRSTYEQYF. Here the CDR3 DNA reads TGTGCCAGCAGCTTTAGCGGGAGATCGACCTACGAGCAGTACTTC.

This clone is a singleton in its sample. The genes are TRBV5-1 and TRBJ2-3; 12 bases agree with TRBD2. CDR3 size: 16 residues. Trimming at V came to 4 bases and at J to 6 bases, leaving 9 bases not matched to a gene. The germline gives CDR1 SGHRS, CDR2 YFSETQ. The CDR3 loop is CASSDSRLAGADTQYF. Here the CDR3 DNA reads TGCGCCAGCAGCGACTCCCGACTAGCGGGGGCCGATACGCAGTATTTT.

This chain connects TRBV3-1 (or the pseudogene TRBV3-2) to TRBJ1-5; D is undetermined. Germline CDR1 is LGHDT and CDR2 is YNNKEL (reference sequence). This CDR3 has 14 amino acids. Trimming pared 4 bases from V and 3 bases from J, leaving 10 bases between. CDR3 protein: CASSPGLNNQPQHF. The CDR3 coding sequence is TGTGCCAGCAGCCCCGGACTGAACAATCAGCCCCAGCATTTT.

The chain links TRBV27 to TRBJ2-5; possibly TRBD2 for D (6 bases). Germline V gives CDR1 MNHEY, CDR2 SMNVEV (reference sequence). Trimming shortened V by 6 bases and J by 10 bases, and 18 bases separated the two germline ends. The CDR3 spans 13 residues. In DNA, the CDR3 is TGTGCCAGCAGGGGGGGACTCAGGTTGATCCAGTACTTC. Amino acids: CASRGGLRLIQYF.

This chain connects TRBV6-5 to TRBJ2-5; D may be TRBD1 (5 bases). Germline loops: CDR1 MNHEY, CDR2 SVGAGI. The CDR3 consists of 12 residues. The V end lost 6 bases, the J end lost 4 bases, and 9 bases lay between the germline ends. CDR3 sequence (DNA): TGTGCCAGCAGCAAAACAGGAGAGACCCAGTACTTC. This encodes CASSKTGETQYF.

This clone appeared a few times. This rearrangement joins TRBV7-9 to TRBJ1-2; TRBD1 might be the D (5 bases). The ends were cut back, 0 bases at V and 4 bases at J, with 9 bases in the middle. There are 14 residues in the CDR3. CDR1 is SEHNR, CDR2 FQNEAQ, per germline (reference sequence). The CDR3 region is CASSLAGVVYGYTF. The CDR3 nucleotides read TGTGCCAGCAGCTTAGCAGGGGTGGTCTATGGCTACACCTTC.

The CDR3 DNA is TGTGCCAGCAGCTTAACAGTGAATCAGCCCCAGCATTTT. Residues: CASSLTVNQPQHF. This rearrangement joins TRBV7-2 to TRBJ1-5; no reliable D call. Trimming removed 2 bases from V and 4 bases from J, with 6 bases in between. The CDR3 is 13 residues long. CDR1 and CDR2 (germline): SGHTA, FQGNSA.

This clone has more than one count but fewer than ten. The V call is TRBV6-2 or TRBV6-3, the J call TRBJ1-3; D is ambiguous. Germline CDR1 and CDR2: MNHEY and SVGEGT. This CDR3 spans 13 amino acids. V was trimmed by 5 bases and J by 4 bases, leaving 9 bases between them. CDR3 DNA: TGTGCCAGCAGTGACGGGTGGGGAAACACCATATATTTT. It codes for CASSDGWGNTIYF.

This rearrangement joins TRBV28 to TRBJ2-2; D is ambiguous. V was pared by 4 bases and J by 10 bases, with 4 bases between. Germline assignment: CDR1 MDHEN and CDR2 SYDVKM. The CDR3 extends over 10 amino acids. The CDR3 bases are TGTGCCAGCAGTTCTCTGGAGCTGTTTTTT. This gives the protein CASSSLELFF.

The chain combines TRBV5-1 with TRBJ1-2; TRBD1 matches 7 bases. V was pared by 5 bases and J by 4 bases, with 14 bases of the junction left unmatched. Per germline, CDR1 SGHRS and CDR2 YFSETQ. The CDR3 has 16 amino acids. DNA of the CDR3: TGCGCCAGCAGACCCTTCGACAGGGCTCCCTTCTATGGCTACACCTTC. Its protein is CASRPFDRAPFYGYTF.

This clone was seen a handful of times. The CDR3: CASREGLAGASEQYF. The DNA of the CDR3 is TGTGCCAGCAGGGAGGGACTAGCGGGAGCGTCCGAGCAGTACTTC. The V call is TRBV2, the J call TRBJ2-7; 14 nucleotides line up with TRBD2. After removal of 6 bases from V and 6 bases from J, the junction contained 7 bases not matched to a gene. Germline values: CDR1 SNHLY, CDR2 FYNNEI. The CDR3 totals 15 residues.

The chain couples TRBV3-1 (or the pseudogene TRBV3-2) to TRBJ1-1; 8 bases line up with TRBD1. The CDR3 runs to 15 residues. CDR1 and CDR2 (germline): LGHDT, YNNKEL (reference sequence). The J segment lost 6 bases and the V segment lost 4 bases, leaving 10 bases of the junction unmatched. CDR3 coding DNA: TGTGCCAGCAGCCCCTGGGGTGGACAGGGCTCTGAAGCTTTCTTT. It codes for CASSPWGGQGSEAFF.

CDR3 sequence (DNA): TGTGCCAGCAGCCACCAAGGACAGGGGGACACTGAAGCTTTCTTT. Protein sequence: CASSHQGQGDTEAFF. The rearrangement uses TRBV7-9 and TRBJ1-1, with 10 nucleotides matching TRBD1. Germline V CDR1 and CDR2: SEHNR, FQNEAQ (reference sequence). V trimming: 5 bases; J trimming: 3 bases; junction bases outside the gene matches: 6. CDR3 length: 15 amino acids.

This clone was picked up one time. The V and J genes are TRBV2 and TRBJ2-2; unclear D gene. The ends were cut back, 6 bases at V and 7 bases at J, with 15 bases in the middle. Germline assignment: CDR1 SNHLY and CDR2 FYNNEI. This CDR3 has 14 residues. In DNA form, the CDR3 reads TGTGCCAGCAGGTTATCAGCGTTGGGCGGGGAGCTGTTTTTT. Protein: CASRLSALGGELFF.

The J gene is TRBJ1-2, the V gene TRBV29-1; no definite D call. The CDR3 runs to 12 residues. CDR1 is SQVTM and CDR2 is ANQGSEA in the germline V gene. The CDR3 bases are TGCACTGGGAGAGACGCCTTTGATGGCTACACCTTC. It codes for CTGRDAFDGYTF.

The CDR3 DNA reads TGCAGCGTTAAGGGACTAGCGGGAGGTCGCGATGAGCAGTTCTTC. It yields the protein CSVKGLAGGRDEQFF. The chain links TRBV29-1 to TRBJ2-1, with TRBD2 matching over 15 bases. CDR1 and CDR2 (germline): SQVTM, ANQGSEA. This CDR3 comprises 15 residues. V lost 5 bases to trimming and J lost 8 bases; unmatched junction nucleotides: 7.

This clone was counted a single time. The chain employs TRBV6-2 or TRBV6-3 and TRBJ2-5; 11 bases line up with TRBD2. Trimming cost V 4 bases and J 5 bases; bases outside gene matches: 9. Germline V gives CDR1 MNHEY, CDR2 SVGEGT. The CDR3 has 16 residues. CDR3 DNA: TGTGCCAGCAGTTCGATACTAGCGGGGGCCCGGGAGACCCAGTACTTC. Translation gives CASSSILAGARETQYF.

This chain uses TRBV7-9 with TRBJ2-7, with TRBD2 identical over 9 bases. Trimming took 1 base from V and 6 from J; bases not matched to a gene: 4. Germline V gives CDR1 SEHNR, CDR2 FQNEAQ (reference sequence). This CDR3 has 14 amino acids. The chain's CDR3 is CASSLGSGRGEQYF. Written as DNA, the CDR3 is TGTGCCAGCAGCTTAGGTAGCGGGAGAGGCGAGCAGTACTTC.

In DNA, the CDR3 is TGTGCCAGCAGCTCCGGGAGCAGGGTCGGGGCAGGATCACCCCTCCACTTT. Amino acids: CASSSGSRVGAGSPLHF. The chain combines TRBV7-2 with TRBJ1-6; weak D call: TRBD1 (5 bases). V gave up 4 bases and J gave up 10 bases, with 23 bases separating them. CDR1 is SGHTA, CDR2 FQGNSA, per germline. The CDR3 is 17 residues long. Full variable domain (rest looked up from reference TRBV7-2 and TRBJ1-6): GAGVSQSPSNKVTEKGKDVELRCDPISGHTALYWYRQSLGQGLEFLIYFQGNSAPDKSGLPSDRFSAERTGGSVSTLTIQRTQQEDSAVYLCASSSGSRVGAGSPLHFGNGTRLTVT.

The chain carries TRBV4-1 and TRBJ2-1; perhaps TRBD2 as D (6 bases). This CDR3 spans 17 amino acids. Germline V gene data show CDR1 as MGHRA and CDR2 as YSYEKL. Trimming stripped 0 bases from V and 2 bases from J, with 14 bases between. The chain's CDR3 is CASSQDPGTFPYNEQFF. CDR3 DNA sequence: TGCGCCAGCAGCCAAGACCCCGGGACTTTCCCCTACAATGAGCAGTTCTTC.

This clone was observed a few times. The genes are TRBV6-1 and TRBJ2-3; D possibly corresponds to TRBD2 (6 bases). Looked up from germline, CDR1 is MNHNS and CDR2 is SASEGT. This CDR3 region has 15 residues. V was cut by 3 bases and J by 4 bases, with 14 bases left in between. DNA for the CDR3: TGTGCCAGCAGTGACGGGACTTGGGGGGCAGATACGCAGTATTTT. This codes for CASSDGTWGADTQYF.